The 20 T cell receptor beta chains below all came from one sample that was sequenced in a study of cytomegalovirus exposure and HLA in healthy donors. In the PCR, 60 Vbeta and 13 Jbeta primers were used. Data came from immunoSEQ multiplex PCR; TCRdb stores just in-frame clones and leaves some out. The data contain 65,000 to 100,000 clones, 70% to 80% of them singletons. The sequenced sample was PBMCs. The receptors were gathered from a woman aged 35 to 49 in good health and CMV-seropositive.

The chain links TRBV14 to TRBJ2-4; D gene ambiguous. The V end lost 4 bases, the J end lost 7 bases, and 11 bases lay between the germline ends. The CDR3 consists of 13 residues. CDR1 is SGHDN, CDR2 FVKESK, per germline. CDR3 nucleotide sequence: TGTGCCAGCAGCCTATCCGTTCCCAACATTCAGTACTTC. This codes for CASSLSVPNIQYF.

This chain connects TRBV10-3 to TRBJ2-3, with D unresolved. V dropped 3 bases and J dropped 4 bases, with 11 bases sitting between them. CDR3 length equals 14 residues. Germline V gene data show CDR1 as ENHRY and CDR2 as SYGVKD. CDR3 sequence: CAISDRHGSDTQYF. The CDR3 DNA reads TGTGCCATCAGTGACCGACACGGCTCAGATACGCAGTATTTT.

The chain recombines TRBV4-3 with TRBJ2-5; 16 bases are a match to TRBD2. V lost 0 bases, J lost 5 bases, and 6 bases stayed unmatched. In germline, CDR1 is LGHNA, CDR2 YSLEER. This CDR3 has 18 residues. CDR3 protein: CASSQEGLAGGPSETQYF. For the CDR3, the DNA is TGCGCCAGCAGCCAAGAGGGACTAGCGGGAGGGCCCAGTGAGACCCAGTACTTC.

This chain uses TRBV28 with TRBJ2-7; TRBD2 might be the D (6 bases). V was clipped by 5 bases and J by 3 bases, with 14 bases between them. CDR3 length: 14 residues. In germline, CDR1 is MDHEN, CDR2 SYDVKM. In nucleotides, the CDR3 is TGTGCCAGCAGTCCCTTCGGGAGAAACTACGAGCAGTACTTC. Amino acid sequence: CASSPFGRNYEQYF.

The rearrangement joins TRBV19 to TRBJ2-1; no clear D gene. This CDR3 has 15 amino acids. Germline V gene sequence: CDR1 LNHDA, CDR2 SQIVND (reference sequence). V dropped 3 bases and J dropped 4 bases, with 13 bases sitting between them. CDR3 loop: CASSMKPPPYNEQFF. CDR3 in DNA: TGTGCCAGTAGTATGAAGCCACCCCCTTACAATGAGCAGTTCTTC.

The chain is built from TRBV18 and TRBJ1-5, with no clear D. This CDR3 has 16 residues. Germline CDR1 KGHSH, CDR2 LQKENI. The V gene lost 1 base and the J gene lost 5 bases, with 15 bases spanning the gap. In nucleotides, the CDR3 is TGTGCCAGCTCACCACAGAACTCCCCCGATGATCAGCCCCAGCATTTT. This gives the protein CASSPQNSPDDQPQHF.

This chain joins TRBV9 and TRBJ1-5, with 7 positions matching TRBD1. The CDR3 consists of 14 residues. Germline CDR1 reads SGDLS; CDR2 reads YYNGEE. V shed 3 bases and J 5 bases; nucleotides not matched to a gene: 5. The CDR3 coding sequence is TGTGCCAGCAGCGACCGGGACAGTGATCAGCCCCAGCATTTT. Amino acids: CASSDRDSDQPQHF.

The J gene is TRBJ1-3, the V gene TRBV28; D gene unclear. The germline CDR1 and CDR2 sequences are MDHEN and SYDVKM. The CDR3 has 14 amino acids. With 6 bases removed from V and 1 base from J, the gap between germline ends came to 10 bases. The CDR3 nucleotides are TGTGCCAGCAGGGACTCCGGTTCTGGAAACACCATATATTTT. Translated, it gives CASRDSGSGNTIYF.

The chain recombines TRBV28 with TRBJ1-2; D might be TRBD1 (6 bases). Looked up from germline, CDR1 is MDHEN and CDR2 is SYDVKM. Trimming took 4 bases from V and 8 from J, leaving 17 bases between them. The CDR3 is 14 amino acids. The CDR3 is CASSSWGRSEGYTF. CDR3 DNA: TGTGCCAGCAGTTCCTGGGGGCGCTCAGAAGGCTACACCTTC.

The chain uses TRBV30 and TRBJ2-2; 8 positions agree with TRBD2. From germline, CDR1 is GTSNPN and CDR2 SVGIG (reference sequence). The trim removed 3 bases at V and 1 base at J, leaving 1 base unmatched. CDR3 length: 14 amino acids. The DNA of the CDR3 is TGTGCCTGGAGCCTAGCGGGGAACACCGGGGAGCTGTTTTTT. It encodes CAWSLAGNTGELFF.

The chain combines TRBV7-2 with TRBJ2-7; TRBD2 is a possible D gene (6 bases). The CDR3 is made up of 15 amino acids. Trimming shortened V by 0 bases and J by 0 bases, and 9 bases separated the two germline ends. Germline V CDR1 and CDR2: SGHTA, FQGNSA. The CDR3 DNA follows: TGTGCCAGCAGCTTAGCTAGCGGTAGCTCCTACGAGCAGTACTTC. It encodes CASSLASGSSYEQYF.

This sequence joins TRBV5-1 and TRBJ1-2; 7 bases map to TRBD1. The CDR3 has 15 amino acids. With 4 bases clipped from V and 2 bases from J, the junction kept 8 bases outside the gene matches. The germline gives CDR1 SGHRS, CDR2 YFSETQ. The CDR3 nucleotides are TGCGCCAGCAGCACCGGGACAGTCCAAAACTATGGCTACACCTTC. Its translation is CASSTGTVQNYGYTF.

The table lists this clone with a count of one. This chain connects TRBV28 to TRBJ2-7, with 9 positions matching TRBD1. The CDR3 contains 14 residues. Germline loops: CDR1 MDHEN, CDR2 SYDVKM. J lost 4 bases, V lost 2 bases, and 3 bases had no gene match. CDR3: CASSLTGGEYEQYF. The DNA for the CDR3 is TGTGCCAGCAGTTTAACAGGGGGCGAGTACGAGCAGTACTTC.

This clone was seen a single time. The CDR3 spells CASSPRIEDEKLFF. In DNA, the CDR3 is TGTGCCAGCTCACCGCGGATAGAAGATGAAAAACTGTTTTTT. This rearrangement joins TRBV18 to TRBJ1-4; D is undetermined. Germline CDR1 and CDR2: KGHSH and LQKENI. The V and J ends lost 3 bases and 6 bases respectively, with 11 bases between them. The CDR3 is 14 amino acids.

This chain joins TRBV7-8 and TRBJ2-4; 8 bases align to TRBD2. With V trimmed by 2 bases and J by 3 bases, 12 bases remained unmatched. Germline-derived CDR1 and CDR2 are SGHVS and FQNEAQ. The CDR3 totals 18 residues. CDR3 DNA sequence: TGTGCCAGCAGCTTACTCCAGCCCTCCGGGGGGGTCAAAAACATTCAGTACTTC. Encoded protein: CASSLLQPSGGVKNIQYF. The full variable domain, completed using reference TRBV7-8 and TRBJ2-4, is GAGVSQSPRYKVAKRGQDVALRCDPISGHVSLFWYQQALGQGPEFLTYFQNEAQLDKSGLPSDRFFAERPEGSVSTLKIQRTQQEDSAVYLCASSLLQPSGGVKNIQYFGAGTRLSVL.

The CDR3 DNA is TGTGCCAGTAGTTCCTCGACAGGGGGCTACGAGCAGTACTTC. It codes for CASSSSTGGYEQYF. The rearrangement joins TRBV19 to TRBJ2-7; 9 bases match TRBD1. Germline lookup yields CDR1 LNHDA and CDR2 SQIVND (reference sequence). This CDR3 region has 14 residues. The ends lost 5 bases at V and 3 bases at J; junction bases unmatched: 5.

V and J are TRBV28 and TRBJ1-2; TRBD1 matches 10 bases. From germline, CDR1 is MDHEN and CDR2 SYDVKM. The CDR3 has 16 amino acids. V lost 4 bases and J lost 5; bases outside the gene matches: 10. This chain's CDR3 is CASSYPDGTGDYGYTF. The CDR3 DNA reads TGTGCCAGCAGTTACCCCGATGGGACAGGGGATTATGGCTACACCTTC.

J is TRBJ2-7 and V is TRBV6-1; 8 bases fit TRBD1. CDR1 and CDR2 from the germline V gene are MNHNS and SASEGT. V was pared by 6 bases and J by 2 bases, with 6 bases of the junction left unmatched. This CDR3 has 14 residues. In nucleotides, the CDR3 is TGTGCCAGCAGCGGATACAGGGGGACCTACGAGCAGTACTTC. The encoded protein is CASSGYRGTYEQYF.

The J gene is TRBJ2-3, the V gene TRBV18; 9 bases map to TRBD2. Trimming removed 3 bases from V and 4 bases from J; junction bases left unmatched: 8. The CDR3 runs to 16 residues. Germline CDR1 and CDR2: KGHSH and LQKENI. CDR3 residues: CASSPLAGEFADTQYF. In DNA, the CDR3 is TGTGCCAGCTCACCGTTAGCGGGAGAGTTCGCAGATACGCAGTATTTT.

The chain couples TRBV7-6 to TRBJ2-3; the D gene is possibly TRBD2 (5 bases). Per the germline V gene, CDR1 is SGHVS and CDR2 is FNYEAQ. The V and J ends lost 0 bases and 1 base respectively, with 17 bases between them. The CDR3 loop spans 18 amino acids. CDR3 amino acids: CASSLASGSSWGTDTQYF. The CDR3 DNA sequence: TGTGCCAGCAGCTTAGCGTCGGGGTCTTCCTGGGGCACAGATACGCAGTATTTT. The full variable domain, in which reference TRBV7-6 and TRBJ2-3 provide the parts outside the CDR3, is GAGVSQSPRYKVTKRGQDVALRCDPISGHVSLYWYRQALGQGPEFLTYFNYEAQQDKSGLPNDRFSAERPEGSISTLTIQRTEQRDSAMYRCASSLASGSSWGTDTQYFGPGTRLTVL.